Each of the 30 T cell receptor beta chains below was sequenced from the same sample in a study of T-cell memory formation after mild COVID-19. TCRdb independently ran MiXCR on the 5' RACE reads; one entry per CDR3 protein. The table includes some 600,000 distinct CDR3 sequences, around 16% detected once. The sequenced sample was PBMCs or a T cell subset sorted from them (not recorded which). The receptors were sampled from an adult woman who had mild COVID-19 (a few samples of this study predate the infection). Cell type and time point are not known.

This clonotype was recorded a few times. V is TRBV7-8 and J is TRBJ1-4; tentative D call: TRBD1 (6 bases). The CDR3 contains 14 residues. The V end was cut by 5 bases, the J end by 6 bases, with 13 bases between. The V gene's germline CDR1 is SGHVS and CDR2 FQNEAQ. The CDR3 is CASSTRTVYEKLFF. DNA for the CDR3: TGTGCCAGCAGCACTCGGACAGTTTATGAAAAACTGTTTTTT. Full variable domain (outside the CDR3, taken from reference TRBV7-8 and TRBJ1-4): GAGVSQSPRYKVAKRGQDVALRCDPISGHVSLFWYQQALGQGPEFLTYFQNEAQLDKSGLPSDRFFAERPEGSVSTLKIQRTQQEDSAVYLCASSTRTVYEKLFFGSGTQLSVL.

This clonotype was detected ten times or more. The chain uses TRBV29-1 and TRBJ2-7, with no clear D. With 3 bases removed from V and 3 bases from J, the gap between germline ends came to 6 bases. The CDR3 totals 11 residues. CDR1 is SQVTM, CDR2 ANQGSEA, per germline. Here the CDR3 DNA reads TGCAGCGTTGACGAGCACTACGAGCAGTACTTC. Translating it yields CSVDEHYEQYF.

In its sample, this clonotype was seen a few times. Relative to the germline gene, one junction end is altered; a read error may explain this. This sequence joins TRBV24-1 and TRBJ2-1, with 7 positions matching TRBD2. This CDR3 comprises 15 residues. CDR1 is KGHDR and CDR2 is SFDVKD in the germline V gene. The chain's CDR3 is CATSVLWEGGIEQFF. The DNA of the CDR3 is TGTGCCACCAGTGTTTTGTGGGAGGGCGGGATTGAGCAGTTCTTC.

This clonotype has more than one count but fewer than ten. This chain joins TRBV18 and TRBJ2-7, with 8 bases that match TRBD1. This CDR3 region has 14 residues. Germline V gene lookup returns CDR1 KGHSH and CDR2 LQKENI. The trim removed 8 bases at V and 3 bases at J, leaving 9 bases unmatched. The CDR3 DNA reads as TGTGCCAGCACAGAGATAGGACAGGGCTACGAGCAGTACTTC. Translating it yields CASTEIGQGYEQYF.

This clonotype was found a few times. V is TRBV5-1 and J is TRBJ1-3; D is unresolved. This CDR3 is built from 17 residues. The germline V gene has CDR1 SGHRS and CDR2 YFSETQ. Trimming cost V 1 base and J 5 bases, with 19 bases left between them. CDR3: CASSLYSSGPDRNTIYF. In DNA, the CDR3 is TGCGCCAGCAGCTTGTATAGCTCCGGCCCCGATCGAAACACCATATATTTT.

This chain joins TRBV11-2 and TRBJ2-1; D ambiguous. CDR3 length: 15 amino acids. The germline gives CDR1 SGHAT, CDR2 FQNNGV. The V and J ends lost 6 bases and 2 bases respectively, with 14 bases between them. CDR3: CASSQRSGAYNEQFF. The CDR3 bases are TGTGCCAGCAGTCAACGCTCCGGAGCCTACAATGAGCAGTTCTTC.

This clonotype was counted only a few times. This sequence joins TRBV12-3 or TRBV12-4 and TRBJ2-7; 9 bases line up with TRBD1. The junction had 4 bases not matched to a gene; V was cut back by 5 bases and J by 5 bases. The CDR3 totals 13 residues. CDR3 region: CASSRQGVNEQYF. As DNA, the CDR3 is TGTGCCAGCAGTCGACAGGGGGTGAACGAGCAGTACTTC.

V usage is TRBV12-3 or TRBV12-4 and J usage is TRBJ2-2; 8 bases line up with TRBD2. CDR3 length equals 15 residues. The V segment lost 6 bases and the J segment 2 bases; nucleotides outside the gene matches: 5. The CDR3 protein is CASRLLAENTGELFF. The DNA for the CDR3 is TGTGCCAGCAGACTACTAGCGGAAAACACCGGGGAGCTGTTTTTT.

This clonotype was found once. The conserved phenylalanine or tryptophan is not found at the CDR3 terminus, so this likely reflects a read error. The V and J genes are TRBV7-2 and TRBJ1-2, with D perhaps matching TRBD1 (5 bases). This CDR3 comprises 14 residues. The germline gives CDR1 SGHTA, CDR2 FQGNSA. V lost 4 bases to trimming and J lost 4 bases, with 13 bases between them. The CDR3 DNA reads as TGTGCCAGCAGCTCATTCCGGGACTCCTATGGCTACACCTTA. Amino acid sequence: CASSSFRDSYGYTL.

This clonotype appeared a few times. This chain's CDR3 is CASRGQGDFYGYTF. The CDR3 coding sequence is TGTGCCAGCAGGGGACAGGGAGACTTCTATGGCTACACCTTC. The V and J genes are TRBV25-1 and TRBJ1-2; 9 nucleotides line up with TRBD1. CDR1 is MGHDK, CDR2 SYGVNS, per germline. The CDR3 totals 14 residues. Trimming cost V 6 bases and J 4 bases; bases outside gene matches: 6.

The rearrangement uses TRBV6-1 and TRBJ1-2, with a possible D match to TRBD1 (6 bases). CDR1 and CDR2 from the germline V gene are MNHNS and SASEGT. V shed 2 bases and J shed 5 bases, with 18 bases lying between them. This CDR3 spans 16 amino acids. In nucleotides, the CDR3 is TGTGCCAGCAGTGAATGGGCCCAGGGGCGCACATATGGCTACACCTTC. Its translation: CASSEWAQGRTYGYTF.

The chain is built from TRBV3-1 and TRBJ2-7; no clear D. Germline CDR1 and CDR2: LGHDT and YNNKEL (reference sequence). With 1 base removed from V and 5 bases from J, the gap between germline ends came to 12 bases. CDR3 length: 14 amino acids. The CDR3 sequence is CASSQGSRWDEQYF. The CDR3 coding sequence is TGTGCCAGCAGCCAAGGGAGTAGGTGGGACGAGCAGTACTTC.

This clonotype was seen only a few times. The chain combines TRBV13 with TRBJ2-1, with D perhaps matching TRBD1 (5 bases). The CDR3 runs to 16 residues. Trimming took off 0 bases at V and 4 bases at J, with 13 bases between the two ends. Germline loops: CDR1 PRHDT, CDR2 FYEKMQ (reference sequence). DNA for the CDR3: TGTGCCAGCAGCTTAGGGTTTCCACAGGAATACAATGAGCAGTTCTTC. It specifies CASSLGFPQEYNEQFF.

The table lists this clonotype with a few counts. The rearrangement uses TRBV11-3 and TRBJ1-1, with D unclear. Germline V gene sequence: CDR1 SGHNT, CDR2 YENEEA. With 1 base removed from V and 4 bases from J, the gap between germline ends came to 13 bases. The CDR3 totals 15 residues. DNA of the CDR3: TGTGCCAGCAGCTTAGTAGGGAACGGCGTCACTGAAGCTTTCTTT. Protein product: CASSLVGNGVTEAFF.

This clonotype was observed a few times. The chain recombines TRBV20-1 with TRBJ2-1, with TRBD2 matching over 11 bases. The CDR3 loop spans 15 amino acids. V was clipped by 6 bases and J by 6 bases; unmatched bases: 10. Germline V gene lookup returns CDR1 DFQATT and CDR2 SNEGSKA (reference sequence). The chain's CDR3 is CSAGPLAGVANEQFF. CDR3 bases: TGCAGTGCCGGCCCACTAGCGGGAGTCGCCAATGAGCAGTTCTTC.

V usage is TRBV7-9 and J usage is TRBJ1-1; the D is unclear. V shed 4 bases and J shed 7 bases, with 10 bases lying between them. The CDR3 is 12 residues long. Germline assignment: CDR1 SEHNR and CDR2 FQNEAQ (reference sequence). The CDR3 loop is CASSSSRIEAFF. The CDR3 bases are TGTGCCAGCAGCTCCTCACGAATTGAAGCTTTCTTT.

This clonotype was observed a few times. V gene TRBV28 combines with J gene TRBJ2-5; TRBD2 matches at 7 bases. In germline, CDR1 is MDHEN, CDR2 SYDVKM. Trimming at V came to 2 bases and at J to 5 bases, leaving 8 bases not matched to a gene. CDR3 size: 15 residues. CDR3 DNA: TGTGCCAGCAGTTTAGGACGTGGCGGGAGTGAGACCCAGTACTTC. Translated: CASSLGRGGSETQYF.

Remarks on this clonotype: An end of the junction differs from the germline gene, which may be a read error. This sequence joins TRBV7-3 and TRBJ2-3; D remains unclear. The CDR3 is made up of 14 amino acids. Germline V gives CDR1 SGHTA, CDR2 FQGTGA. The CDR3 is CASSPQFGADTQYF. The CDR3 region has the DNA TGTGCAAGCAGCCCCCAGTTTGGCGCAGATACGCAGTATTTT.

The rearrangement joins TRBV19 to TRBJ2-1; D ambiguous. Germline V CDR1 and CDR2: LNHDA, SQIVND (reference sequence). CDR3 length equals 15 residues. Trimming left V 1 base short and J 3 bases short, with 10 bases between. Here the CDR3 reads CASSIGGSYYNEQFF. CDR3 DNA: TGTGCCAGTAGTATAGGCGGCTCCTACTACAATGAGCAGTTCTTC. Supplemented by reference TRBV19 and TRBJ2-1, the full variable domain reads DGGITQSPKYLFRKEGQNVTLSCEQNLNHDAMYWYRQDPGQGLRLIYYSQIVNDFQKGDIAEGYSVSREKKESFPLTVTSAQKNPTAFYLCASSIGGSYYNEQFFGPGTRLTVL.

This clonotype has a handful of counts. For the CDR3, the DNA is TGTGCCAGCAGCTTAGCGGGACAGGGAGATGGCTACACCTTC. It is translated as CASSLAGQGDGYTF. The chain combines TRBV7-8 with TRBJ1-2; 9 nucleotides line up with TRBD1. CDR3 length equals 14 residues. Trimming cost V 0 bases and J 6 bases; bases outside gene matches: 2. Germline-derived CDR1 and CDR2 are SGHVS and FQNEAQ. The variable domain in full, completed from reference TRBV7-8 and TRBJ1-2, reads GAGVSQSPRYKVAKRGQDVALRCDPISGHVSLFWYQQALGQGPEFLTYFQNEAQLDKSGLPSDRFFAERPEGSVSTLKIQRTQQEDSAVYLCASSLAGQGDGYTFGSGTRLTVV.

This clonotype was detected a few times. The CDR3 nucleotides read TGTGCCAGCAGCCAAGATGGGGGGACAGCAACCTACGAGCAGTACTTC. Protein product: CASSQDGGTATYEQYF. The chain combines TRBV4-2 with TRBJ2-7, with a tentative D call TRBD1 (7 bases). Germline V gene data show CDR1 as LGHNA and CDR2 as YNFKEQ. Deletions cut 0 bases from V and 2 bases from J, with 14 bases between. The CDR3 runs to 16 residues.

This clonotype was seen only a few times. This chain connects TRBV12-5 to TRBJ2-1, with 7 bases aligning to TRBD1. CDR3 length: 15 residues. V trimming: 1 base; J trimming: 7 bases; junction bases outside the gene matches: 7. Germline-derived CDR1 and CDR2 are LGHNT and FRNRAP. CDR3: CASGLAGTAENEQFF. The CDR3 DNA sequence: TGTGCTAGTGGTTTGGCCGGGACAGCGGAAAATGAGCAGTTCTTC.

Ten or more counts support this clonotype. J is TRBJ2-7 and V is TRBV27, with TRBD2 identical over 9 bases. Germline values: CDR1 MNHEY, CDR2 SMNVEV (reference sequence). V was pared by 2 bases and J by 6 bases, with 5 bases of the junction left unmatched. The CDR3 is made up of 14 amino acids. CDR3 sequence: CASSLAGGPGEQYF. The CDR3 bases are TGTGCCAGCAGTTTAGCGGGAGGGCCGGGCGAGCAGTACTTC.

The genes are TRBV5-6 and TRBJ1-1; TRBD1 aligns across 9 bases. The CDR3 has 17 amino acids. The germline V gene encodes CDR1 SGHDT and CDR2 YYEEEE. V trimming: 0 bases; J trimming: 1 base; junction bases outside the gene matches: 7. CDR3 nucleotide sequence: TGTGCCAGCAGCTTGGAGGGGGGACAGGGTCAGAACACTGAAGCTTTCTTT. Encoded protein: CASSLEGGQGQNTEAFF.

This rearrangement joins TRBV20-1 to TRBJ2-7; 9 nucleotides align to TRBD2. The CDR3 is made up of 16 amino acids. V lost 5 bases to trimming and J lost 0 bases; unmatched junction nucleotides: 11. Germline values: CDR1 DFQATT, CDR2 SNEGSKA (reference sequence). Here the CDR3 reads CSAPAGGGGSSYEQYF. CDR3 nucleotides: TGCAGTGCTCCCGCGGGGGGGGGAGGTAGCTCCTACGAGCAGTACTTC.

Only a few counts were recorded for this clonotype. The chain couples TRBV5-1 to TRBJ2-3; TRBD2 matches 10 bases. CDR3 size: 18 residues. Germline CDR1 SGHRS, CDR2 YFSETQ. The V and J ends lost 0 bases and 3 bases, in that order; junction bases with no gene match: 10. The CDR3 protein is CASSLAELAGVVTDTQYF. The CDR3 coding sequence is TGCGCCAGCAGCTTGGCCGAGCTAGCGGGAGTTGTTACAGATACGCAGTATTTT. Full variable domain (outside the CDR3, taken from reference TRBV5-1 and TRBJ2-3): KAGVTQTPRYLIKTRGQQVTLSCSPISGHRSVSWYQQTPGQGLQFLFEYFSETQRNKGNFPGRFSGRQFSNSRSEMNVSTLELGDSALYLCASSLAELAGVVTDTQYFGPGTRLTVL.

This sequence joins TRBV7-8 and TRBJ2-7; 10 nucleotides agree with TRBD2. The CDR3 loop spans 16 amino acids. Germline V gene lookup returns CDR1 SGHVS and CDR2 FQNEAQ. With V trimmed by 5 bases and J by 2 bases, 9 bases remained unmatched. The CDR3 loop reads CASSPVLAGGPYEQYF. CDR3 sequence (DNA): TGTGCCAGCAGCCCCGTTTTAGCGGGAGGCCCCTACGAGCAGTACTTC.

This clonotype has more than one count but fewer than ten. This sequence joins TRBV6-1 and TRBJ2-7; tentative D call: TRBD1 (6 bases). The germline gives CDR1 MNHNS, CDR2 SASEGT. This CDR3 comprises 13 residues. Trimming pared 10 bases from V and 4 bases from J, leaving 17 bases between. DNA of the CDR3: TGTGCCACCTGTCTCACAGGGTGGTACGAGCAGTACTTC. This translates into CATCLTGWYEQYF.

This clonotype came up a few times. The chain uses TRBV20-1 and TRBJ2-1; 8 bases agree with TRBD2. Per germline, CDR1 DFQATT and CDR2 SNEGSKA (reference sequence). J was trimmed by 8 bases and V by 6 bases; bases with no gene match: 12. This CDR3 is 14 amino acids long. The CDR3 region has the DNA TGCAGTGCCAGACCTCAAGCGGGAGAGGATGAGCAGTTCTTC. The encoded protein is CSARPQAGEDEQFF.

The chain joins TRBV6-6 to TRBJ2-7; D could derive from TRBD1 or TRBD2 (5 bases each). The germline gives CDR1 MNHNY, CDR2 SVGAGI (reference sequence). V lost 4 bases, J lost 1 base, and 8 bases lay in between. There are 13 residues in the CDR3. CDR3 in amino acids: CASSWDGSYEQYF. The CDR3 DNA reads TGTGCCAGCAGTTGGGACGGGTCCTACGAGCAGTACTTC.